This T cell receptor beta chain was identified in a study of blood T cell repertoires in COVID-19. The overall study: Samples of COVID-19 (acute and convalescent) were obtained from the United States, Italy and Spain. T cells, B-cell-depleted T cells, or PBMCs supplied cDNA or gDNA.

CDR1 LGHDT and CDR2 YNNKEL come from the germline V gene (reference sequence). The V segment lost 4 bases and the J segment 5 bases; nucleotides outside the gene matches: 12. This CDR3 contains 17 residues. Under the authors' procedure: Scientists estimated how many nucleated cells there were by amplifying reference gene primers. Produced via immunoSEQ multiplex PCR; TCRdb's table is partial and in-frame only. That table furnishes V, J and clone size, whereas the DNA furnished D and trimming. This sample carries approximately 150,000 clones, 90% of them seen once, and the ten largest clones take 15% to 20%.

The sample comprised peripheral blood. The clonotype comes from a man in his 60s with active or convalescent COVID-19. The rearrangement links TRBV3-1 (or the pseudogene TRBV3-2) to TRBJ2-7; 12 bases align to TRBD2. The CDR3 reads CASSPGLAGSRDNEQYF. In nucleotides, the CDR3 is TGTGCCAGCAGCCCCGGACTAGCGGGGAGCCGAGACAACGAGCAGTACTTC.